Following are 17 T cell receptor beta chains from one sample sequenced in a study of T-cell memory formation after mild COVID-19. Via MiXCR, TCRdb re-called the 5' RACE reads, giving one row per CDR3 protein. Seen here are over 300,000 distinct CDR3 sequences, less than 25% observed once, and the top ten hold 20% to 25%. The sample comprised PBMCs or a T cell subset sorted from them (not recorded which). The receptor source for this set is a man aged 18 to 30 who had mild COVID-19 (a few samples of this study predate the infection). Cell type and time point are not known.

A few counts support this clonotype. V gene TRBV2 combines with J gene TRBJ2-3; the D gene is possibly TRBD1 (6 bases). This CDR3 is built from 13 residues. CDR1 and CDR2 (germline): SNHLY, FYNNEI. V lost 7 bases, J lost 4 bases, and 12 bases lay in between. CDR3 coding DNA: TGTGCCAGCAAAGGGGGTTCAGCAGATACGCAGTATTTT. Translated, it gives CASKGGSADTQYF.

This clonotype was observed a few times. This chain connects TRBV15 to TRBJ1-5; the D is unclear. In germline, CDR1 is LNHNV, CDR2 YYDKDF (reference sequence). This CDR3 comprises 12 residues. V was trimmed by 2 bases and J by 3 bases, leaving 2 bases between them. The CDR3 nucleotides read TGTGCCACCAGCAGATCCAATCAGCCCCAGCATTTT. It translates to CATSRSNQPQHF. Filled out from reference TRBV15 and TRBJ1-5, the complete variable domain reads DAMVIQNPRYQVTQFGKPVTLSCSQTLNHNVMYWYQQKSSQAPKLLFHYYDKDFNNEADTPDNFQSRRPNTSFCFLDIRSPGLGDTAMYLCATSRSNQPQHFGDGTRLSIL.

V is TRBV7-9 and J is TRBJ1-2; 7 positions match TRBD1. Trimming at V came to 6 bases and at J to 1 base, leaving 5 bases not matched to a gene. The CDR3 has 14 amino acids. In germline, CDR1 is SEHNR, CDR2 FQNEAQ (reference sequence). The CDR3: CASSSTGVNYGYTF. For the CDR3, the DNA is TGTGCCAGCAGTTCTACAGGGGTTAACTATGGCTACACCTTC.

This clonotype was detected only a few times. The V call is TRBV27, the J call TRBJ1-2; a weak D match, TRBD1 (6 bases). Trimming took off 3 bases at V and 4 bases at J, with 12 bases between the two ends. Per the germline V gene, CDR1 is MNHEY and CDR2 is SMNVEV (reference sequence). This CDR3 comprises 14 residues. The CDR3 coding sequence is TGTGCCAGCAGTTTCAGGGGCCCTTTCTATGGCTACACCTTC. Translation gives CASSFRGPFYGYTF.

To note about this clonotype: The germline gene is not matched at one end of the junction; a read error may be the cause. The rearrangement uses TRBV12-3 or TRBV12-4 and TRBJ2-1, with D tentatively TRBD2 (5 bases). CDR3 size: 17 residues. Written as DNA, the CDR3 is TGTGCCATCAGTCCCAGTTTCTCCGGGAATTCCTACAATGAGCAGTTCTTC. This codes for CAISPSFSGNSYNEQFF.

In this sample, this clonotype turned up a few times. J is TRBJ2-5 and V is TRBV9, with a possible D match to TRBD1 (5 bases). Germline assignment: CDR1 SGDLS and CDR2 YYNGEE. Trimming shortened V by 3 bases and J by 5 bases, and 17 bases separated the two germline ends. This CDR3 comprises 15 residues. CDR3 nucleotide sequence: TGTGCCAGCAGCGAACTCGGCAGGGATGGGGAGACCCAGTACTTC. Its protein is CASSELGRDGETQYF.

A few counts support this clonotype. The genes are TRBV14 and TRBJ1-2, with 7 bases that match TRBD1. Trimming took 4 bases from V and 8 from J; bases not matched to a gene: 7. CDR1 and CDR2 (germline): SGHDN, FVKESK. The length of the CDR3 is 13 residues. Here the CDR3 reads CASSPDRLFGYTF. The CDR3 DNA is TGTGCCAGCAGCCCGGACAGGCTTTTCGGCTACACCTTC. Together with reference TRBV14 and TRBJ1-2, the CDR3 gives the full variable domain: EAGVTQFPSHSVIEKGQTVTLRCDPISGHDNLYWYRRVMGKEIKFLLHFVKESKQDESGMPNNRFLAERTGGTYSTLKVQPAELEDSGVYFCASSPDRLFGYTFGSGTRLTVV.

The V gene is TRBV6-5, the J gene TRBJ1-4; D unclear. CDR3 length equals 15 residues. Trimming took 6 bases from V and 11 from J, leaving 22 bases between them. Looked up from germline, CDR1 is MNHEY and CDR2 is SVGAGI. The CDR3 region has the DNA TGTGCCAGCAGCCCCGGTGGGTCGCCCCCCGGGAAACTGTTTTTT. Translation gives CASSPGGSPPGKLFF.

This chain links TRBV7-9 with TRBJ2-3, with D perhaps given as TRBD1 or TRBD2 (7 bases each). Trimming stripped 5 bases from V and 2 bases from J, with 14 bases between. The length of the CDR3 is 15 residues. CDR1 and CDR2 from the germline V gene are SEHNR and FQNEAQ (reference sequence). CDR3 nucleotide sequence: TGTGCCAGCAGCCCTCAGGGGGGGTTCACAGATACGCAGTATTTT. Protein product: CASSPQGGFTDTQYF.

This clonotype was observed a handful of times. This chain joins TRBV2 and TRBJ1-6, with TRBD1 matching over 10 bases. CDR3 length: 14 amino acids. With V trimmed by 7 bases and J by 9 bases, 6 bases remained unmatched. The germline CDR1 and CDR2 sequences are SNHLY and FYNNEI. For the CDR3, the DNA is TGTGCCAGCACCCCGGGACAGGGGAGTTCACCCCTCCACTTT. It is translated as CASTPGQGSSPLHF.

The chain joins TRBV5-1 to TRBJ2-7; D gene unclear. Germline V gene data show CDR1 as SGHRS and CDR2 as YFSETQ. The CDR3 totals 13 residues. Trimming pared 3 bases from V and 3 bases from J, leaving 10 bases between. The CDR3 sequence is CASSSDGSYEQYF. The CDR3 DNA is TGCGCCAGCAGCTCCGACGGAAGCTACGAGCAGTACTTC. The full variable domain, completed using reference TRBV5-1 and TRBJ2-7, is KAGVTQTPRYLIKTRGQQVTLSCSPISGHRSVSWYQQTPGQGLQFLFEYFSETQRNKGNFPGRFSGRQFSNSRSEMNVSTLELGDSALYLCASSSDGSYEQYFGPGTRLTVT.

V gene TRBV7-6 combines with J gene TRBJ2-1, with a weak D call TRBD1 (6 bases). V lost 5 bases and J lost 1, with 21 bases in between. CDR3 length equals 18 residues. Germline assignment: CDR1 SGHVS and CDR2 FNYEAQ. In DNA form, the CDR3 reads TGTGCCAGCAGCGAGAGGTTGTGGGGGCAGTCGTCCTACAATGAGCAGTTCTTC. It translates to CASSERLWGQSSYNEQFF.

The chain has TRBV7-9 and TRBJ2-1, with D unresolved. Germline V gene lookup returns CDR1 SEHNR and CDR2 FQNEAQ (reference sequence). With 10 bases removed from V and 2 bases from J, the gap between germline ends came to 12 bases. This CDR3 region has 13 residues. The CDR3 loop reads CATQAGAYNEQFF. CDR3 coding DNA: TGTGCCACCCAAGCTGGTGCCTACAATGAGCAGTTCTTC.

About this clonotype: One end of the junction varies from germline; a read error may be responsible. The chain carries TRBV2 and TRBJ1-3; weak D call: TRBD1 (6 bases). The CDR3 is made up of 12 amino acids. Looked up from germline, CDR1 is SNHLY and CDR2 is FYNNEI. Here the CDR3 reads CASSGTAGQRDF. The DNA of the CDR3 is TGTGCCAGCAGTGGCACCGCCGGACAGAGAGATTTT. The full variable domain, rest sourced from reference TRBV2 and TRBJ1-3, is EPEVTQTPSHQVTQMGQEVILRCVPISNHLYFYWYRQILGQKVEFLVSFYNNEISEKSEIFDDQFSVERPDGSNFTLKIRSTKLEDSAMYFCASSGTAGQRDFGEGSWLTVV.

This clonotype was observed a handful of times. V usage is TRBV20-1 and J usage is TRBJ2-6; possibly TRBD2 for D (5 bases). Trimming cost V 5 bases and J 2 bases, with 16 bases left between them. From germline, CDR1 is DFQATT and CDR2 SNEGSKA (reference sequence). There are 16 residues in the CDR3. CDR3 in amino acids: CSAGSREGAGANVLTF. The CDR3 nucleotides are TGCAGTGCTGGCAGTCGTGAGGGCGCTGGGGCCAACGTCCTGACTTTC.

In this sample, this clonotype turned up a few times. The chain is built from TRBV20-1 and TRBJ2-7; TRBD2 might be the D (6 bases). This CDR3 is built from 13 residues. V lost 3 bases, J lost 7 bases, and 16 bases lay in between. CDR1 is DFQATT, CDR2 SNEGSKA, per germline (reference sequence). The CDR3 nucleotides are TGCAGTGCTAGTCGGACTACAGGAGGAGAGCAGTACTTC. Its protein product is CSASRTTGGEQYF.

The rearrangement joins TRBV27 to TRBJ2-7, with TRBD1 identical over 10 bases. The germline gives CDR1 MNHEY, CDR2 SMNVEV (reference sequence). Trimming at V came to 11 bases and at J to 6 bases, leaving 10 bases not matched to a gene. CDR3 size: 13 residues. The CDR3 DNA reads as TGTGCCTTTCCGGGGACAGGGGTAAGCGAGCAGTACTTC. Translated: CAFPGTGVSEQYF.